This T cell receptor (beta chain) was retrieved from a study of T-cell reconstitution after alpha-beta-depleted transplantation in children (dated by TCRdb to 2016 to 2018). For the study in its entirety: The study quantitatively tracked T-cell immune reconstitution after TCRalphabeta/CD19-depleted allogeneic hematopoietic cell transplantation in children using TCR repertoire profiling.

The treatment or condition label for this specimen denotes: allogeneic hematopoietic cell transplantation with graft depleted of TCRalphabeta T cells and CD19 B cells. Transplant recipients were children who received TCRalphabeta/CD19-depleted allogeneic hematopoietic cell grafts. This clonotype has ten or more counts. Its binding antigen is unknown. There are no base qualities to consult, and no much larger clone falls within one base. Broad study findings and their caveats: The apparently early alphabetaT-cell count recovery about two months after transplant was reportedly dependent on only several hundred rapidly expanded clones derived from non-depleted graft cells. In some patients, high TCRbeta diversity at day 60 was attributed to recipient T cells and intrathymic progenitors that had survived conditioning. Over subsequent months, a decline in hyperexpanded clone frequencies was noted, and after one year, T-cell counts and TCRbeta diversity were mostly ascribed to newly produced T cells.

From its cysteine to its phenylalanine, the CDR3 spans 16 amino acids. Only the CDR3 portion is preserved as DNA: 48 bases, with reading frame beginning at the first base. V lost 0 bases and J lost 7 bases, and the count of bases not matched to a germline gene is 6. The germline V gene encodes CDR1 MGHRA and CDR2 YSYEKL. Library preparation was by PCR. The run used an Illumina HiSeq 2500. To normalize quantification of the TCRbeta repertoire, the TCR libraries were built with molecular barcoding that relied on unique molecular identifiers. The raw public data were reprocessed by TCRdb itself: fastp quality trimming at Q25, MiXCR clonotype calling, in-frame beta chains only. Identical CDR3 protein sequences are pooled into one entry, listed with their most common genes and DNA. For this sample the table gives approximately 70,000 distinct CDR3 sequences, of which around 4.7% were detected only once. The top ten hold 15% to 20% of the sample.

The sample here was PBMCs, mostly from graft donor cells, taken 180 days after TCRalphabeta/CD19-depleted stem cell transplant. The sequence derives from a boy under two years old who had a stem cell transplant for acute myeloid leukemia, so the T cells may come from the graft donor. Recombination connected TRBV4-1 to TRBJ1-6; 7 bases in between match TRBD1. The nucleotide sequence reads TGCGCCAGCAGCCAAGAGAGGGGGCGCGACAATTCACCCCTCCACTTT. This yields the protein CASSQERGRDNSPLHF.